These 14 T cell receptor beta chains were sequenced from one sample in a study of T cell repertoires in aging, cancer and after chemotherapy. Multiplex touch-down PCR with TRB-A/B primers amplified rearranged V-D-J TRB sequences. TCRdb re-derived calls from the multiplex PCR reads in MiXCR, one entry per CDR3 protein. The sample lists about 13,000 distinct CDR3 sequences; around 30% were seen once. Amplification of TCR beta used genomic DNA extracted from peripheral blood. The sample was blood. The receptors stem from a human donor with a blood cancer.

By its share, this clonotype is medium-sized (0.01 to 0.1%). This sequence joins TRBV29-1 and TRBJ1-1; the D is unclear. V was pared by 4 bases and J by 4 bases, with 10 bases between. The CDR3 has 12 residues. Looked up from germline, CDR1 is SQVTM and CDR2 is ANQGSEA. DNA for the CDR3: TGCAGCGTTGCACCAAAAGGCACTGAAGCTTTCTTT. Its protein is CSVAPKGTEAFF.

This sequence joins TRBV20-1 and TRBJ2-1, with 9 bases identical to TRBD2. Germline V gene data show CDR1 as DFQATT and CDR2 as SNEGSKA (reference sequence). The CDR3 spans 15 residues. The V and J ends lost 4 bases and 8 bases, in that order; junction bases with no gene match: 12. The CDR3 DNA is TGCAGTGCTACCTTCTTAGCGGGAGTCGGCGATGAGCAGTTCTTC. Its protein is CSATFLAGVGDEQFF.

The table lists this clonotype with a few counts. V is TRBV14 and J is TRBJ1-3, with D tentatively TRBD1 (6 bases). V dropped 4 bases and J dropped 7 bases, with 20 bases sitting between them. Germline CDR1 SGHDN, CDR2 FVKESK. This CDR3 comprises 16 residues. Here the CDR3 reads CASSRSAGQESNTIYF. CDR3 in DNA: TGTGCCAGCAGCCGATCGGCGGGACAAGAATCCAACACCATATATTTT.

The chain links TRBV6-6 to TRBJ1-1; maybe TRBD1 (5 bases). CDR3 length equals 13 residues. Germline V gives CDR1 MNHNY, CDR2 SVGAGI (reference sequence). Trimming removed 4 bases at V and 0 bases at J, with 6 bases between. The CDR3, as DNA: TGTGCCAGCAGTTGGGACTTGAACACTGAAGCTTTCTTT. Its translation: CASSWDLNTEAFF.

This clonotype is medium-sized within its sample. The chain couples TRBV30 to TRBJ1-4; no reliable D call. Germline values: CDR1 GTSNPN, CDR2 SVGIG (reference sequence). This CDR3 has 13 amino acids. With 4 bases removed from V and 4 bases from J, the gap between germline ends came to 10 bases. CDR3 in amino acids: CAWTDGVNEKLFF. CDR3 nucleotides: TGTGCCTGGACAGACGGTGTTAATGAAAAACTGTTTTTT.

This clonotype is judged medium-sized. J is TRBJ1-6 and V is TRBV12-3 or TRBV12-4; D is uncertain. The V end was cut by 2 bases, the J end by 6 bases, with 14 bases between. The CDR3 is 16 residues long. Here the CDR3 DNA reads TGTGCCAGCAGTTTAAAGGGAATGGAGGGTAATTCACCCCTCCACTTT. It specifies CASSLKGMEGNSPLHF.

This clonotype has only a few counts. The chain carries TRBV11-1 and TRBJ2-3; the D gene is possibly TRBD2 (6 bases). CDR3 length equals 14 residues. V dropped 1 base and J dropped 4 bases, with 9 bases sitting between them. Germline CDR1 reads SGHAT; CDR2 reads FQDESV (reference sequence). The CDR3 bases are TGTGCCAGCAGCTTAGTTTCGGGGGCAGATACGCAGTATTTT. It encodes CASSLVSGADTQYF.

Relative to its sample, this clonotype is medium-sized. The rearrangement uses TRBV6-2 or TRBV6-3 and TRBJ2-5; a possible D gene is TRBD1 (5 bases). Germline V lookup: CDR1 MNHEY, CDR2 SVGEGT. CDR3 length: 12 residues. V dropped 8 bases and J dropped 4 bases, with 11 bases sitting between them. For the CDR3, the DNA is TGTGCCAGCGGGGCTGGAGCAGAGACCCAGTACTTC. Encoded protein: CASGAGAETQYF.

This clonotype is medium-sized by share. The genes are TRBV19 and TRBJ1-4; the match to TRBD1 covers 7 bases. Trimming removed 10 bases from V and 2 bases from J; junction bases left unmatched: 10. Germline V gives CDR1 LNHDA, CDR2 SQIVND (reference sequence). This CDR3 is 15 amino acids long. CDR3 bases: TGTGCCACCTCGGACAGGATAGGGACTAATGAAAAACTGTTTTTT. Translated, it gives CATSDRIGTNEKLFF. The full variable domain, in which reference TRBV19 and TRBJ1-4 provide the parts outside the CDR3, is DGGITQSPKYLFRKEGQNVTLSCEQNLNHDAMYWYRQDPGQGLRLIYYSQIVNDFQKGDIAEGYSVSREKKESFPLTVTSAQKNPTAFYLCATSDRIGTNEKLFFGSGTQLSVL.

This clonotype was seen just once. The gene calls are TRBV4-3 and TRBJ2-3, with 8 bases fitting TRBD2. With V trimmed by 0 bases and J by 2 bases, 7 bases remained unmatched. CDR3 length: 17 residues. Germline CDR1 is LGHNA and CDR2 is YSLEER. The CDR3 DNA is TGCGCCAGCAGCCAAGATTGGTCGGGGGGGCTCACAGATACGCAGTATTTT. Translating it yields CASSQDWSGGLTDTQYF.

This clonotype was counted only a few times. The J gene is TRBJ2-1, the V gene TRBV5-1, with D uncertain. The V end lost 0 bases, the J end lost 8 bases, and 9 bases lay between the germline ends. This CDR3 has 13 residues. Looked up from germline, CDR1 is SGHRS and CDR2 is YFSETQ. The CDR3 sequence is CASSLVAKDEQFF. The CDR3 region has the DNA TGCGCCAGCAGCTTGGTAGCCAAAGATGAGCAGTTCTTC.

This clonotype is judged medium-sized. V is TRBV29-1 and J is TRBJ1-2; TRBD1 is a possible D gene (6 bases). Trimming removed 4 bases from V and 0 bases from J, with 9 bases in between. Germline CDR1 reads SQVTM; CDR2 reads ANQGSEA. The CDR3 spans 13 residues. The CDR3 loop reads CSVGTEANYGYTF. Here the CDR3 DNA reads TGCAGCGTTGGGACAGAAGCTAACTATGGCTACACCTTC.

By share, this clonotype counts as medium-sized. This CDR3 reads CASSIGNRPLFF. The CDR3 DNA reads as TGTGCCAGTAGTATCGGGAACAGGCCTCTGTTTTTT. The chain is built from TRBV19 and TRBJ1-4; a possible D gene is TRBD1 (5 bases). Trimming took off 3 bases at V and 14 bases at J, with 13 bases between the two ends. Germline values: CDR1 LNHDA, CDR2 SQIVND (reference sequence). The CDR3 is made up of 12 amino acids.

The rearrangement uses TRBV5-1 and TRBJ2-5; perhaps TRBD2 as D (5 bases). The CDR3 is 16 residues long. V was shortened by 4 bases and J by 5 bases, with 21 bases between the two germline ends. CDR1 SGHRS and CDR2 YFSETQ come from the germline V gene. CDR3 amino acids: CASSLNGPLTGETQYF. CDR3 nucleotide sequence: TGCGCCAGCAGCCTCAATGGACCATTAACGGGGGAGACCCAGTACTTC.